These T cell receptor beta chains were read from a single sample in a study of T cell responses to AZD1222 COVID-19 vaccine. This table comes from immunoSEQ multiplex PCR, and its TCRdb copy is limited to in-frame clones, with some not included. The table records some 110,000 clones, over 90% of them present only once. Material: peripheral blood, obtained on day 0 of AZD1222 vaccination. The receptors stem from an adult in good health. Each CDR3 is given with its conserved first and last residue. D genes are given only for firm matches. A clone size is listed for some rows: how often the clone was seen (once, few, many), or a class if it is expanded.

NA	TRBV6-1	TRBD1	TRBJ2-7	TGTGCCAGCAGTGACTTCGGACAGGGGAGCTCCTACGAGCAGTACTTC	CASSDFGQGSSYEQYF
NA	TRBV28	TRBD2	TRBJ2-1	TGTGCCAGCACCCCGGGACTAGCGGGGGCTCAGCAGTTCTTC	CASTPGLAGAQQFF
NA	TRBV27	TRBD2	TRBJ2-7	TGTGCCAGCAGTTTATCGACTAGCGGGTACTACGAGCAGTACTTC	CASSLSTSGYYEQYF
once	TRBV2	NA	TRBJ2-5	TGTGCCAGCGGGGCCCGGGAAAAGGGAACCCAGTACTTC	CASGAREKGTQYF
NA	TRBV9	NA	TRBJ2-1	TGTGCCAGCAGCGTACAGGTCGCACACAATGAGCAGTTCTTC	CASSVQVAHNEQFF
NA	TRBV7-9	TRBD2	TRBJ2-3	TGTGCCAGCAGCAAAACTAGCGGGAGAGATACGCAGTATTTT	CASSKTSGRDTQYF
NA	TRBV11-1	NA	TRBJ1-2	TGTGCCAGCAGTGATTCCCCCCTCTATGGCTACACCTTC	CASSDSPLYGYTF
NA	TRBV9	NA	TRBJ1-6	TGTGCCAGCAGCGTAGGAGTTGGGTCACCCCTCCACTTT	CASSVGVGSPLHF
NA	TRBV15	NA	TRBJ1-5	TGTGCCACCAGCAGAGGAAGCGGGGTTGACGATCAGCCCCAGCATTTT	CATSRGSGVDDQPQHF
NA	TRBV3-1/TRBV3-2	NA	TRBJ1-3	TGTGCCACAGCGGGGGTAAACACCATATATTTT	CATAGVNTIYF
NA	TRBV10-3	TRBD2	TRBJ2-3	TGTGCCATCAGTGGGGGAGGACTAGCGGGCGCAGATACGCAGTATTTT	CAISGGGLAGADTQYF